This record concerns one T cell receptor beta chain sequence. As yet, its antigen is unknown. A much larger clone lies one base from this, so it may be a read error. The data were taken from a study of regulatory T cells in long-lasting Graves disease. For the study at large: With positive TSH receptor antibodies and over 5 years of antithyroid drugs, Graves' disease was considered persistent.

Whole-study results and caveats: Among the persistent patients, fewer than 3,500 public clonotypes were shared, more than the 850 to 1,000 shared among new patients. Newly diagnosed Graves' patients exceeded persistent ones in TCR diversity.

Regarding time point: persistent/refractory GD, antithyroid drugs over 5 years with positive TRAb. The TCR library was prepared using RNA isolated from PBMCs. An endocrinology department in Xi'an, China, supplied the patients. CDR3 length: 12 residues. CDR1 and CDR2 from the germline V gene are MDHEN and SYDVKM. The TCR beta library used iRepertoire HTBI primers with Arm-PCR amplification of CDR3. TCRdb re-analysed the multiplex PCR reads in MiXCR, keeping a single row per CDR3 protein. The sample records hundreds of thousands of distinct CDR3 sequences, about 32% being singletons. The chain couples TRBV28 to TRBJ1-2; D uncertain. The input for sequencing was peripheral blood mononuclear cells (PBMCs), taken when the disease was refractory, from a patient treated with antithyroid drugs. The TCR was taken from a female donor with Graves disease. CDR3 in amino acids: CAISLSFSGYTF. For the CDR3, the DNA is TGTGCCATCAGTTTGAGTTTTAGTGGCTACACCTTC.